This T cell receptor (beta chain) was recorded in a study of cytomegalovirus exposure and HLA in healthy donors. Germline CDR1 is LGHNA and CDR2 is YSLEER. Deletions cut 5 bases from V and 4 bases from J, with 9 bases between. CDR3 length: 14 residues. PCR involved 60 Vbeta and 13 Jbeta primers. Using immunoSEQ multiplex PCR, the repertoire was profiled, and TCRdb retains in-frame clones only, with some absent. Here the sample spans about 130,000 clones, approximately 74% being singletons. The chain couples TRBV4-3 to TRBJ2-6, with no clear D. The specimen sequenced was PBMCs. The receptor was derived from a male donor in good health and CMV-seronegative. The CDR3 protein is CASSLSTGANVLTF. Written as DNA, the CDR3 is TGCGCCAGCAGCTTGTCTACCGGGGCCAACGTCCTGACTTTC.